A single TCR beta chain is shown here with its context. Its antigen is unknown. The data derive from a study of T-cell reconstitution after alpha-beta-depleted transplantation in children. Unique molecular identifiers were incorporated into the prepared TCRbeta library. One entry per CDR3 protein, called by TCRdb with MiXCR from the PCR reads. The sample records about 900,000 distinct CDR3 sequences, about 29% being singletons. General observations from the study: For some patients, TCRbeta diversity was high at day 60 because of recipient T cells and thymic progenitors that survived. Once a year had passed after transplant, T-cell counts and diversity came mostly from newly produced T cells. About two months after transplant, alpha-beta T cells reportedly came from several hundred expanded graft clones.

V shed 7 bases and J shed 3 bases, with 23 bases lying between them. The CDR3 is 17 amino acids. Per germline, CDR1 SNHLY and CDR2 FYNNEI. The chain uses TRBV2 and TRBJ2-3, with D maybe TRBD2 (7 bases). The origin of this receptor is a boy under two years old who had a stem cell transplant for SCID, so the T cells may come from the graft donor. The source material was PBMCs, mostly from graft donor cells, sampled 360 days after TCRalphabeta/CD19-depleted stem cell transplant. CDR3 nucleotides: TGTGCCAGCACGAGTCGGGGGGCGCAACTGACAACAGATACGCAGTATTTT. Its translation is CASTSRGAQLTTDTQYF.